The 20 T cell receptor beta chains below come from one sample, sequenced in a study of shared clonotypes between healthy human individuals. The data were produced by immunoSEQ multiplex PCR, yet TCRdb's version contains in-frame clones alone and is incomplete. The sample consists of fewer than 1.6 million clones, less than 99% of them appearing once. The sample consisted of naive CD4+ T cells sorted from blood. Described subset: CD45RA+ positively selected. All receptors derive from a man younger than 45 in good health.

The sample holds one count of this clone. Here the CDR3 DNA reads TGTGCCAGCAGTTTAGTCATAAACGAGCAGTACTTC. Amino acid sequence: CASSLVINEQYF. The V gene is TRBV28, the J gene TRBJ2-7; D ambiguous. The germline gives CDR1 MDHEN, CDR2 SYDVKM. The CDR3 length is 12 residues. Trimming stripped 2 bases from V and 5 bases from J, with 7 bases between.

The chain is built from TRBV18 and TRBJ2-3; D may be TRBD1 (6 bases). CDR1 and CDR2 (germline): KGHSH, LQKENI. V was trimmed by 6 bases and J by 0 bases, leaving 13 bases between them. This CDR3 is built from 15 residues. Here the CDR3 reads CASSRTELSTDTQYF. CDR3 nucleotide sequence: TGTGCCAGCTCGCGGACAGAGCTTAGCACAGATACGCAGTATTTT.

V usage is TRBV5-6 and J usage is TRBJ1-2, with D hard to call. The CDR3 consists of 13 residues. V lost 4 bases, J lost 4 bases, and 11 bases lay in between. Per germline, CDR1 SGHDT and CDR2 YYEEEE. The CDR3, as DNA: TGTGCCAGCAGCGTCGGTACCGTCTATGGCTACACCTTC. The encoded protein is CASSVGTVYGYTF.

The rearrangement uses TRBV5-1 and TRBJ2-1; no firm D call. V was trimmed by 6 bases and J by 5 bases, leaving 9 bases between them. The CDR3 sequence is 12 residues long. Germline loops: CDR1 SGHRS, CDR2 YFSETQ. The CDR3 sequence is CASTDTNNEQFF. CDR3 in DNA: TGCGCCAGCACTGACACTAACAATGAGCAGTTCTTC.

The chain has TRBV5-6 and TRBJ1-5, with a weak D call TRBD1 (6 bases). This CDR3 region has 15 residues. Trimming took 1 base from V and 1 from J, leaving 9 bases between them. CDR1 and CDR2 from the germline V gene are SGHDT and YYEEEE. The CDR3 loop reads CASSLRGTSNQPQHF. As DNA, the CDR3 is TGTGCCAGCAGCTTGCGGGGGACAAGCAATCAGCCCCAGCATTTT.

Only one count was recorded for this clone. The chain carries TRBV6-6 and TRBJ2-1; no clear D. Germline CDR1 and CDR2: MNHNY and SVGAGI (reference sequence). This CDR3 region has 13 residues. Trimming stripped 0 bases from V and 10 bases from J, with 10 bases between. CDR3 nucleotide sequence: TGTGCCAGCAGTTACTCGAGACCACTGGAGCAGTTCTTC. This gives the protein CASSYSRPLEQFF.

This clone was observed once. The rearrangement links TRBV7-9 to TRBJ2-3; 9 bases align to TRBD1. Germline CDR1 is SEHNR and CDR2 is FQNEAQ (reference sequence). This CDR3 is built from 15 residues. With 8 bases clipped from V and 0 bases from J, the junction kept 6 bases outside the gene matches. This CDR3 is CASSTGTGSTDTQYF. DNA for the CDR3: TGTGCCAGCTCTACCGGGACAGGGAGCACAGATACGCAGTATTTT.

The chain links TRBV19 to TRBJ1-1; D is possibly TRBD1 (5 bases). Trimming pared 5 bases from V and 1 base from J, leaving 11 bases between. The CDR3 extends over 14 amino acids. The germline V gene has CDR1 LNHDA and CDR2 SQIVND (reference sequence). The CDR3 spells CASSRDDGNTEAFF. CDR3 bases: TGTGCCAGTAGTCGGGACGATGGGAACACTGAAGCTTTCTTT.

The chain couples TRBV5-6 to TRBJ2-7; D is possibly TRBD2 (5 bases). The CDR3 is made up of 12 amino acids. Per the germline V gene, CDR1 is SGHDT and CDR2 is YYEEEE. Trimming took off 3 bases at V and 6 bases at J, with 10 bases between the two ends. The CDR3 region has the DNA TGTGCCAGCAGCTACTGGACTCGCGAGCAGTACTTC. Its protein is CASSYWTREQYF.

The CDR3 DNA sequence: TGTGCCAGCAGCTTGTGGGGGATCGTAGCGGGAGGGCCGACAGATACGCAGTATTTT. The encoded protein is CASSLWGIVAGGPTDTQYF. The chain carries TRBV5-4 and TRBJ2-3; 11 bases fit TRBD2. This CDR3 comprises 19 residues. The germline V gene has CDR1 SGHNT and CDR2 YYREEE (reference sequence). With 1 base clipped from V and 3 bases from J, the junction kept 13 bases outside the gene matches.

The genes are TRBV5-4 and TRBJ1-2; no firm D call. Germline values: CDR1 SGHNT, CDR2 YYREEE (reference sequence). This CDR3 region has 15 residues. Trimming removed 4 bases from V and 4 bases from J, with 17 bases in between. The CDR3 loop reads CASSTRQSGGYGYTF. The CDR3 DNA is TGTGCCAGCAGCACAAGACAAAGTGGAGGCTATGGCTACACCTTC.

The CDR3 loop is CASSLHLNTEAFF. DNA of the CDR3: TGTGCCAGCAGTTTACACTTGAACACTGAAGCTTTCTTT. This chain uses TRBV28 with TRBJ1-1; D remains unclear. V lost 2 bases and J lost 0, with 4 bases in between. This CDR3 spans 13 amino acids. Germline V gives CDR1 MDHEN, CDR2 SYDVKM.

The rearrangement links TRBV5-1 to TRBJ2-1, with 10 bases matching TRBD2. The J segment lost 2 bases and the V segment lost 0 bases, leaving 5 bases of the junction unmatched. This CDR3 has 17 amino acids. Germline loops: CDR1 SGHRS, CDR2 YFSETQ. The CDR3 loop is CASSLVSSGGAYNEQFF. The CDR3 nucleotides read TGCGCCAGCAGCTTGGTATCTAGCGGGGGAGCCTACAATGAGCAGTTCTTC.

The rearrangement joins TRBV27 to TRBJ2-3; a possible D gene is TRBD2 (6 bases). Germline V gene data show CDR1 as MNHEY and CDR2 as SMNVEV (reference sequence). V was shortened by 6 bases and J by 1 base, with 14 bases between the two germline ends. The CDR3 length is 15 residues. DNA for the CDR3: TGTGCCAGCAGCCGAGGACCGGGGGGCACAGATACGCAGTATTTT. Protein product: CASSRGPGGTDTQYF.

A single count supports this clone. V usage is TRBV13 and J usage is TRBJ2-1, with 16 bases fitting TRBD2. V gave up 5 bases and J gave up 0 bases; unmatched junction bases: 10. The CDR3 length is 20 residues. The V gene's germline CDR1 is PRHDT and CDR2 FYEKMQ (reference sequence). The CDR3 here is CASSLPGLAGGLSSYNEQFF. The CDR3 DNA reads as TGTGCCAGCAGCCTACCGGGACTAGCGGGAGGGCTGAGCTCCTACAATGAGCAGTTCTTC.

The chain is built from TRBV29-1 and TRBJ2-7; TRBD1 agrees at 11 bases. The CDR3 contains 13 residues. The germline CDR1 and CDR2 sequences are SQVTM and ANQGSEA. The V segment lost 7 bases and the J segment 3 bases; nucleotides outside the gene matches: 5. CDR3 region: CSAAGTGGYEQYF. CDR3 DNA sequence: TGCAGCGCCGCCGGGACAGGGGGCTACGAGCAGTACTTC.

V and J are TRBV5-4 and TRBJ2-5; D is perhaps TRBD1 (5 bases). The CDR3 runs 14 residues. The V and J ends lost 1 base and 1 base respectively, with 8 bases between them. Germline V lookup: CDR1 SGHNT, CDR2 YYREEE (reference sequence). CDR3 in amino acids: CASSLKGIQETQYF. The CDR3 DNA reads TGTGCCAGCAGCTTGAAGGGGATCCAAGAGACCCAGTACTTC.

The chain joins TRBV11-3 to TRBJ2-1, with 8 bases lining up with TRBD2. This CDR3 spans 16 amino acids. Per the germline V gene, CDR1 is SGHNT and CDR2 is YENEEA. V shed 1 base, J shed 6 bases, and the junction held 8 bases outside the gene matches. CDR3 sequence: CASSLVGGVLINEQFF. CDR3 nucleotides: TGTGCCAGCAGCTTAGTCGGGGGGGTACTAATCAATGAGCAGTTCTTC. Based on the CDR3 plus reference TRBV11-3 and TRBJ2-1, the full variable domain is EAGVVQSPRYKIIEKKQPVAFWCNPISGHNTLYWYLQNLGQGPELLIRYENEEAVDDSQLPKDRFSAERLKGVDSTLKIQPAELGDSAVYLCASSLVGGVLINEQFFGPGTRLTVL.

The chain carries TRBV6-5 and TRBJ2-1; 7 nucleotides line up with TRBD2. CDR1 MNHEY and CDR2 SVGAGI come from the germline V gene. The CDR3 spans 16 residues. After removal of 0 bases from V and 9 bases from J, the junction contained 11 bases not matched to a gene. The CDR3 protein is CASSYSKREQRVEQFF. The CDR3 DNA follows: TGTGCCAGCAGTTACTCGAAGCGGGAACAGCGGGTTGAGCAGTTCTTC.

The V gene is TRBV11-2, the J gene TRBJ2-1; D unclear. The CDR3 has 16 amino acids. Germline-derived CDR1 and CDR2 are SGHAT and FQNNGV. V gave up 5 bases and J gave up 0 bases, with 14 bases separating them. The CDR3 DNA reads TGTGCCAGCAGCCCAGGACGGTTCAGCTCCTACAATGAGCAGTTCTTC. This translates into CASSPGRFSSYNEQFF.